This T cell receptor beta chain is drawn from a study of T cell responses to AZD1222 COVID-19 vaccine. Whole-study results and caveats: Of spike-specific TCRs, nearly half reportedly target regions left unmutated in variants. Females outnumbered males among donors, who were mostly white British; clonal diversity was possibly underestimated. Baseline seropositivity characterized only a handful of AZD1222 recipients. Without day 14 samples, only post-peak T cell repertoires were studied.

Data came from immunoSEQ multiplex PCR; TCRdb stores just in-frame clones and leaves some out. Of approximately 150,000 clones listed, 90% to 95% were seen once; the top ten hold around 1.8%. Germline CDR1 reads WNHNN; CDR2 reads SYGVQD (reference sequence). This CDR3 spans 13 amino acids. The V and J ends lost 8 bases and 6 bases respectively, with 14 bases between them. Worth noting for this clone: The antigen remains undetermined.

The sequences come from peripheral blood, collected on day 0 of AZD1222 vaccination. This sequence joins TRBV10-1 and TRBJ1-5; a possible D gene is TRBD1 (5 bases). The TCR was taken from an adult in good health. The CDR3 loop reads CASPGREVQPQHF. CDR3 DNA: TGCGCCAGCCCGGGGCGCGAGGTTCAGCCCCAGCATTTT.